A single sample is the source of the 30 T cell receptor beta chains below, sequenced in a study of CD8+CD57+ T cells in acquired aplastic anemia. Profiling of TCR beta VDJ combinations and CDR3 sequences used genomic DNA as template. TCRdb passed the reads through MiXCR, listing each CDR3 protein once. The table lists roughly 61,000 distinct CDR3 sequences, about 50% of them singletons. Sequencing used sorted CD4+, CD8+, or CD8+CD57+ T cells (not recorded which) from PBMCs. Every receptor here comes from a human donor in good health, serving as a control.

The chain recombines TRBV20-1 with TRBJ1-1; D uncertain. The CDR3 sequence is 12 residues long. V gave up 1 base and J gave up 7 bases, with 10 bases separating them. Germline V gene sequence: CDR1 DFQATT, CDR2 SNEGSKA (reference sequence). Here the CDR3 reads CSARVNQVEAFF. The CDR3 DNA reads TGCAGTGCTAGAGTGAACCAGGTTGAAGCTTTCTTT.

The table lists this clonotype with many counts. The chain combines TRBV12-3 or TRBV12-4 with TRBJ2-7; the D is unclear. This CDR3 spans 15 amino acids. The germline V and J ends were trimmed by 6 bases and 5 bases, with 20 bases remaining between them. The DNA for the CDR3 is TGTGCCAGCAGCTCTGGACGGAGCCGGTCGAACGAGCAGTACTTC. Protein product: CASSSGRSRSNEQYF.

This clonotype appeared many times. The rearrangement joins TRBV12-3 or TRBV12-4 to TRBJ1-2, with D unclear. This CDR3 comprises 14 residues. V lost 1 base and J 5 bases, leaving 11 bases between the germline ends. The DNA for the CDR3 is TGTGCCAGCAGTTTAGTCGAGGGAGCGTATGGCTACACCTTC. Amino acids: CASSLVEGAYGYTF.

This clonotype occurred many times. The chain links TRBV19 to TRBJ1-1; TRBD1 is a possible D gene (5 bases). Germline CDR1 and CDR2: LNHDA and SQIVND (reference sequence). The CDR3 loop spans 18 amino acids. Trimming took 4 bases from V and 0 from J, leaving 21 bases between them. In DNA form, the CDR3 reads TGTGCCAGTAGTAATTGGGGCCCCTTCGGGTTCATGAACACTGAAGCTTTCTTT. Amino acid sequence: CASSNWGPFGFMNTEAFF.

The chain employs TRBV5-5 and TRBJ1-4; D call uncertain. Trimming left V 0 bases short and J 3 bases short, with 9 bases between. This CDR3 has 15 amino acids. Germline values: CDR1 SGHKS, CDR2 YYEKEE (reference sequence). The CDR3 DNA reads TGTGCCAGCAGCTTGGCGGGCAGACCTAATGAAAAACTGTTTTTT. It yields the protein CASSLAGRPNEKLFF. The full variable domain, with the rest looked up from reference TRBV5-5 and TRBJ1-4, is DAGVTQSPTHLIKTRGQQVTLRCSPISGHKSVSWYQQVLGQGPQFIFQYYEKEERGRGNFPDRFSARQFPNYSSELNVNALLLGDSALYLCASSLAGRPNEKLFFGSGTQLSVL.

At least ten counts were recorded for this clonotype. V and J are TRBV2 and TRBJ1-1; D remains ambiguous. The CDR3 totals 14 residues. Germline V gives CDR1 SNHLY, CDR2 FYNNEI. V was cut by 4 bases and J by 1 base, with 10 bases left in between. CDR3 sequence (DNA): TGTGCCAGCAGTGTCCGGGATCAGAACACTGAAGCTTTCTTT. It specifies CASSVRDQNTEAFF. The variable domain in full, with the rest retrieved from reference TRBV2 and TRBJ1-1, is EPEVTQTPSHQVTQMGQEVILRCVPISNHLYFYWYRQILGQKVEFLVSFYNNEISEKSEIFDDQFSVERPDGSNFTLKIRSTKLEDSAMYFCASSVRDQNTEAFFGQGTRLTVV.

Points on this clonotype: This could be a read error, since a much larger clone is one nucleotide away. The chain carries TRBV14 and TRBJ2-1; tentatively, D is TRBD1 (6 bases). The CDR3 extends over 15 amino acids. V was clipped by 6 bases and J by 10 bases, with 22 bases between them. Germline loops: CDR1 SGHDN, CDR2 FVKESK. The CDR3 region has the DNA TGTGCCAGCAGAGTTGGGCAGGGGACGGGGTTCGAGCAGTTCTTC. Amino acid sequence: CASRVGQGTGFEQFF.

About this clonotype: A much larger clone differs from this one at a single base, so this may be a read error. V usage is TRBV12-3 or TRBV12-4 and J usage is TRBJ2-1; D ambiguous. This CDR3 spans 11 amino acids. The V and J ends lost 7 bases and 15 bases respectively, with 16 bases between them. The DNA of the CDR3 is TGTGCCAGCACCACACAATCCAGTGGGTTCTTC. It encodes CASTTQSSGFF.

The gene calls are TRBV2 and TRBJ1-1, with TRBD1 matching over 10 bases. Germline CDR1 and CDR2: SNHLY and FYNNEI. V was clipped by 11 bases and J by 4 bases; unmatched bases: 1. The CDR3 length is 11 residues. This CDR3 is CAGTGATEAFF. CDR3 nucleotide sequence: TGTGCCGGGACAGGGGCCACTGAAGCTTTCTTT.

The chain joins TRBV9 to TRBJ2-7, with no clear D. Germline lookup yields CDR1 SGDLS and CDR2 YYNGEE. The ends were cut back, 0 bases at V and 0 bases at J, with 7 bases in the middle. CDR3 length equals 14 residues. The CDR3 DNA reads as TGTGCCAGCAGCGTAGGTTCAGCCTCCTACGAGCAGTACTTC. This translates into CASSVGSASYEQYF.

J is TRBJ1-1 and V is TRBV28; D is perhaps TRBD1 (6 bases). Germline lookup yields CDR1 MDHEN and CDR2 SYDVKM. This CDR3 has 16 residues. V dropped 6 bases and J dropped 0 bases, with 17 bases sitting between them. CDR3 DNA: TGTGCCAGCAGAGCCCCTGGGGGCGGGGTGAACACTGAAGCTTTCTTT. Translating gives CASRAPGGGVNTEAFF.

The chain has TRBV14 and TRBJ1-6; D is perhaps TRBD1 (5 bases). The ends were cut back, 5 bases at V and 0 bases at J, with 8 bases in the middle. Germline V gene data show CDR1 as SGHDN and CDR2 as FVKESK. The CDR3 is 15 residues long. The CDR3 coding sequence is TGTGCCAGCAGCGGGGGGAACTCCTATAATTCACCCCTCCACTTT. Translating gives CASSGGNSYNSPLHF.

The gene calls are TRBV15 and TRBJ1-4, with 7 bases aligning to TRBD1. Unmatched junction bases numbered 8, after V lost 7 bases and J lost 6 bases. This CDR3 has 14 amino acids. Germline CDR1 is LNHNV and CDR2 is YYDKDF (reference sequence). The CDR3 loop reads CATTPRGTDEKLFF. The CDR3 DNA sequence: TGTGCCACCACCCCCAGGGGGACTGATGAAAAACTGTTTTTT.

This clonotype was observed at least ten times. The J gene is TRBJ2-1, the V gene TRBV7-3; TRBD2 aligns across 12 bases. Germline values: CDR1 SGHTA, CDR2 FQGTGA. The CDR3 consists of 16 residues. V trimming: 6 bases; J trimming: 9 bases; junction bases outside the gene matches: 12. CDR3 loop: CASRPWTSGTAGEQFF. The CDR3 DNA reads TGTGCCAGCAGGCCGTGGACTAGCGGGACAGCTGGTGAGCAGTTCTTC.

This clonotype was observed at least ten times. This sequence joins TRBV28 and TRBJ1-5, with 8 bases lining up with TRBD1. J gave up 12 bases and V 6 bases, and 7 bases lay outside the gene matches. Germline V gene sequence: CDR1 MDHEN, CDR2 SYDVKM. The CDR3 extends over 12 amino acids. The DNA of the CDR3 is TGTGCCAGCAGCGTGAGGGACAGGATCCAGCATTTT. Translated: CASSVRDRIQHF. The whole variable domain, remainder taken from reference TRBV28 and TRBJ1-5, is DVKVTQSSRYLVKRTGEKVFLECVQDMDHENMFWYRQDPGLGLRLIYFSYDVKMKEKGDIPEGYSVSREKKERFSLILESASTNQTSMYLCASSVRDRIQHFGDGTRLSIL.

Concerning this clonotype itself: A read error is likely, as this CDR3 ends without the conserved phenylalanine or tryptophan. No DNA is shown, since the ends of the CDR3 on it are uncertain; the CDR3 is the one TCRdb lists. The chain carries TRBV2 and TRBJ2-7. Germline V gives CDR1 SNHLY, CDR2 FYNNEI. Termini included, the CDR3 measures 9 amino acids. CDR3 sequence reads: CASSLELPL.

The chain recombines TRBV24-1 with TRBJ2-5, with 7 bases aligning to TRBD1. Trimming removed 3 bases from V and 3 bases from J; junction bases left unmatched: 6. The CDR3 is 15 residues long. CDR1 is KGHDR, CDR2 SFDVKD, per germline. CDR3 sequence: CATSDHRDSKETQYF. The CDR3 DNA follows: TGTGCCACCAGTGATCACCGGGACAGCAAAGAGACCCAGTACTTC.

This clonotype was seen a handful of times. This chain connects TRBV29-1 to TRBJ2-7; TRBD2 matches at 10 bases. After removal of 6 bases from V and 3 bases from J, the junction contained 5 bases not matched to a gene. CDR1 is SQVTM, CDR2 ANQGSEA, per germline. CDR3 length: 13 amino acids. CDR3 nucleotide sequence: TGCAGCGTCTCTAGCGGGAGTAACTACGAGCAGTACTTC. Translated, it gives CSVSSGSNYEQYF.

Ten or more counts support this clonotype. The V gene is TRBV18, the J gene TRBJ1-1, with D perhaps matching TRBD1 (5 bases). Trimming cost V 3 bases and J 0 bases, with 11 bases left between them. CDR3 size: 15 residues. The germline V gene has CDR1 KGHSH and CDR2 LQKENI. The CDR3 is CASSPVGGMNTEAFF. The CDR3 DNA is TGTGCCAGCTCACCGGTTGGGGGGATGAACACTGAAGCTTTCTTT.

The chain recombines TRBV20-1 with TRBJ2-5; a weak D match, TRBD2 (7 bases). The CDR3 loop spans 15 amino acids. From germline, CDR1 is DFQATT and CDR2 SNEGSKA (reference sequence). Trimming took off 3 bases at V and 2 bases at J, with 16 bases between the two ends. CDR3 region: CSASKGGGLQETQYF. The CDR3 DNA reads as TGCAGTGCTAGCAAGGGCGGGGGCCTACAAGAGACCCAGTACTTC.

This clonotype has a count of ten or more. The J gene is TRBJ2-2, the V gene TRBV20-1; D is undetermined. Deletions cut 2 bases from V and 4 bases from J, with 2 bases between. CDR3 size: 11 residues. CDR1 is DFQATT, CDR2 SNEGSKA, per germline (reference sequence). In DNA form, the CDR3 reads TGCAGTGCTAGACGCACCGGGGAGCTGTTTTTT. This codes for CSARRTGELFF.

Many counts were recorded for this clonotype. This chain links TRBV12-3 or TRBV12-4 with TRBJ2-1; 11 positions match TRBD2. This CDR3 has 18 amino acids. V lost 1 base and J lost 0; bases outside the gene matches: 5. CDR3 sequence: CASSLGTSGLNSYNEQFF. In DNA, the CDR3 is TGTGCCAGCAGTTTAGGGACTAGCGGGCTAAACTCCTACAATGAGCAGTTCTTC.

This clonotype occurred many times. The CDR3 DNA reads as TGTGCCAGCAGTTCCGCTAGCGGAGACAATGAGCAGTTCTTC. Translation gives CASSSASGDNEQFF. This chain connects TRBV7-3 to TRBJ2-1; 7 bases agree with TRBD2. CDR3 length: 14 amino acids. Unmatched junction bases numbered 7, after V lost 6 bases and J lost 5 bases. Germline values: CDR1 SGHTA, CDR2 FQGTGA.

V gene TRBV24-1 combines with J gene TRBJ2-5, with D unresolved. Germline loops: CDR1 KGHDR, CDR2 SFDVKD. The CDR3 loop spans 11 amino acids. V lost 11 bases and J lost 0, with 6 bases in between. In nucleotides, the CDR3 is TGTGCCATTGCGGACCAAGAGACCCAGTACTTC. Its translation: CAIADQETQYF.

The rearrangement joins TRBV2 to TRBJ1-2; unclear D gene. The germline V gene has CDR1 SNHLY and CDR2 FYNNEI. The CDR3 sequence is 12 residues long. Trimming left V 8 bases short and J 12 bases short, with 19 bases between. The CDR3 region is CASASGQTGNTF. CDR3 nucleotides: TGTGCCAGCGCCTCCGGGCAGACTGGAAACACCTTC.

Only one count was recorded for this clonotype. This sequence joins TRBV20-1 and TRBJ2-5, with 8 bases identical to TRBD2. V lost 6 bases to trimming and J lost 0 bases; unmatched junction nucleotides: 12. CDR1 and CDR2 (germline): DFQATT, SNEGSKA (reference sequence). This CDR3 is 16 amino acids long. This CDR3 reads CSAPLMAGGHQETQYF. In nucleotides, the CDR3 is TGCAGTGCCCCTCTGATGGCGGGAGGCCACCAAGAGACCCAGTACTTC.

The chain links TRBV19 to TRBJ1-1, with TRBD1 matching over 7 bases. Germline CDR1 LNHDA, CDR2 SQIVND (reference sequence). Germline trimming cut 7 bases from V and 7 bases from J; bases unmatched to any gene: 12. The CDR3 length is 14 residues. CDR3 coding DNA: TGTGCCAGTACCTCAGGGAGGGGGCAAGGTGAAGCTTTCTTT. Translating it yields CASTSGRGQGEAFF.

This clonotype was detected many times. The chain has TRBV28 and TRBJ2-7; D is possibly TRBD1 (5 bases). This CDR3 has 15 residues. Germline CDR1 MDHEN, CDR2 SYDVKM. Trimming removed 3 bases at V and 0 bases at J, with 12 bases between. CDR3 bases: TGTGCCAGCAGTTTTGGGGCTGGCAGCTCCTACGAGCAGTACTTC. Protein: CASSFGAGSSYEQYF.

The chain links TRBV11-1 to TRBJ2-7; D might be TRBD2 (6 bases). CDR3 length: 16 amino acids. V was pared by 7 bases and J by 4 bases, with 23 bases between. Germline lookup yields CDR1 SGHAT and CDR2 FQDESV (reference sequence). The CDR3 region has the DNA TGTGCCAGCACCACTAGTAGGGCAGGGACTGGGTACGAGCAGTACTTC. The encoded protein is CASTTSRAGTGYEQYF. Complete variable domain (other parts from reference TRBV11-1 and TRBJ2-7): EAEVAQSPRYKITEKSQAVAFWCDPISGHATLYWYRQILGQGPELLVQFQDESVVDDSQLPKDRFSAERLKGVDSTLKIQPAELGDSAMYLCASTTSRAGTGYEQYFGPGTRLTVT.

This clonotype was observed many times. J is TRBJ1-5 and V is TRBV19; D ambiguous. The ends were cut back, 6 bases at V and 4 bases at J, with 13 bases in the middle. The CDR3 extends over 14 amino acids. CDR1 and CDR2 (germline): LNHDA, SQIVND (reference sequence). CDR3 coding DNA: TGTGCCAGTAGGGCCGGGCCCTTAAATCAGCCCCAGCATTTT. The encoded protein is CASRAGPLNQPQHF.